This entry describes one TCR beta chain. Per the study methods: Nucleated cell counts were estimated from reference gene primer amplification. Assay: immunoSEQ multiplex PCR; the TCRdb copy retains only in-frame clones and omits some. V and J calls and clone size are copied from that table; D and trimming were computed from the DNA. The table records 90,000 to 120,000 clones, about 89% of them present only once. This sample is drawn from a study of blood T cell repertoires in COVID-19. Study as a whole: T cells, B-cell-depleted T cells, or PBMCs provided the cDNA or gDNA that served as material.

CDR1 KGHSH and CDR2 LQKENI come from the germline V gene. The CDR3 has 16 residues. The V end was cut by 3 bases, the J end by 5 bases, with 20 bases between. The sequence came from a human donor in a cohort sampled during active COVID-19. The rearrangement links TRBV18 to TRBJ2-7; a possible D gene is TRBD2 (6 bases). The sequencing sample was made of peripheral blood. This chain's CDR3 is CASSPTAGPGVNEQYF. The CDR3, as DNA: TGTGCCAGCTCACCCACAGCGGGCCCCGGGGTGAACGAGCAGTACTTC. Drawing the rest from reference TRBV18 and TRBJ2-7, the complete variable domain is NAGVMQNPRHLVRRRGQEARLRCSPMKGHSHVYWYRQLPEEGLKFMVYLQKENIIDESGMPKERFSAEFPKEGPSILRIQQVVRGDSAAYFCASSPTAGPGVNEQYFGPGTRLTVT.